The sequence of this T cell receptor beta chain was determined in a study of blood T cells in healthy people across ages. The study's findings and limits: Researchers report that TCR beta diversity correlated strongly with naive T cell percentage.

The CDR3 sequence is 15 residues long. CDR1 and CDR2 from the germline V gene are SNHLY and FYNNEI. The ends were cut back, 6 bases at V and 0 bases at J, with 14 bases in the middle. About this clonotype itself: Its antigen is unknown.

Healthy Caucasians from Russia aged about 6 to 95 served as donors. Drawing of peripheral blood yielded about 10 milliliters from each donor. No fewer than 6 million PBMCs went into each sample. Through a sample-barcoded 5' primer and a J-beta primer mix, a second PCR was run for roughly 6 to 11 cycles. TCRdb re-analysed the 5' RACE reads in MiXCR, keeping a single row per CDR3 protein. The data hold about 1,500,000 distinct CDR3 sequences, with 42% observed a single time. The sequence derives from a young woman in good health. The sample comprised blood. This chain connects TRBV2 to TRBJ1-1; no clear D gene. Here the CDR3 reads CASRETSGMNTEAFF. In DNA form, the CDR3 reads TGTGCCAGCAGGGAGACGTCAGGCATGAACACTGAAGCTTTCTTT. The full variable domain, with the rest looked up from reference TRBV2 and TRBJ1-1, is EPEVTQTPSHQVTQMGQEVILRCVPISNHLYFYWYRQILGQKVEFLVSFYNNEISEKSEIFDDQFSVERPDGSNFTLKIRSTKLEDSAMYFCASRETSGMNTEAFFGQGTRLTVV.